These 14 T cell receptor beta chains came from one sample sequenced in a study of T-cell memory formation after mild COVID-19. TCRdb called the 5' RACE reads again in MiXCR, with one record for every CDR3 protein. The top ten clones hold 20% to 25% of a sample with a few hundred thousand distinct CDR3 sequences, approximately 15% of them seen once. Material: PBMCs or a T cell subset sorted from them (not recorded which). The source of these receptors is a man aged 18 to 29 who had mild COVID-19 (a few samples of this study predate the infection). Cell type and time point are not known.

The chain couples TRBV12-3 or TRBV12-4 to TRBJ2-7; D may correspond to TRBD1 or TRBD2 (6 bases each). This CDR3 comprises 13 residues. V was trimmed by 6 bases and J by 7 bases, leaving 16 bases between them. In DNA, the CDR3 is TGTGCCAGCAGCCCGAGGGGGGACGGGGAGCAGTACTTC. Its translation is CASSPRGDGEQYF.

The chain employs TRBV11-2 and TRBJ2-1, with 10 nucleotides matching TRBD2. With 5 bases clipped from V and 1 base from J, the junction kept 2 bases outside the gene matches. This CDR3 comprises 15 residues. CDR1 and CDR2 (germline): SGHAT, FQNNGV. CDR3 in amino acids: CASSAGLASYNEQFF. CDR3 DNA: TGTGCCAGCAGCGCGGGACTAGCGTCCTACAATGAGCAGTTCTTC.

This clonotype was counted a few times. The chain employs TRBV5-6 and TRBJ1-1; D uncertain. The CDR3 consists of 14 residues. CDR1 and CDR2 (germline): SGHDT, YYEEEE. V dropped 4 bases and J dropped 5 bases, with 15 bases sitting between them. The CDR3 region has the DNA TGTGCCAGCAGCCTTGCGGGGATGGAAACTGAAGCTTTCTTT. It yields the protein CASSLAGMETEAFF.

This clonotype appeared a few times. The chain uses TRBV4-2 and TRBJ2-5, with D uncertain. Trimming pared 4 bases from V and 2 bases from J, leaving 14 bases between. Germline assignment: CDR1 LGHNA and CDR2 YNFKEQ. The CDR3 contains 15 residues. DNA of the CDR3: TGTGCCAGCAGCCGCAGACCGCCCTTTCAAGAGACCCAGTACTTC. It codes for CASSRRPPFQETQYF.

This clonotype occurred a few times. The chain uses TRBV10-3 and TRBJ1-5; a possible D gene is TRBD1 (6 bases). The length of the CDR3 is 14 residues. V lost 3 bases, J lost 2 bases, and 8 bases lay in between. From germline, CDR1 is ENHRY and CDR2 SYGVKD. The CDR3 spells CAISERQGNQPQHF. DNA for the CDR3: TGTGCCATCAGTGAACGACAGGGCAATCAGCCCCAGCATTTT.

This clonotype was seen a few times. The genes are TRBV7-2 and TRBJ2-2, with D unclear. The V end was cut by 5 bases, the J end by 7 bases, with 11 bases between. Germline V gene sequence: CDR1 SGHTA, CDR2 FQGNSA. The CDR3 contains 13 residues. This chain's CDR3 is CASSQTPGGELFF. CDR3 nucleotide sequence: TGTGCCAGCAGCCAGACGCCGGGCGGGGAGCTGTTTTTT.

V and J are TRBV7-8 and TRBJ2-7, with D maybe TRBD1 (5 bases). Germline CDR1 and CDR2: SGHVS and FQNEAQ. V was clipped by 3 bases and J by 6 bases, with 12 bases between them. This CDR3 comprises 13 residues. CDR3 sequence reads: CASSFTGPGEQYF. The CDR3 region has the DNA TGTGCCAGCAGCTTCACAGGACCCGGCGAGCAGTACTTC. Full variable domain (missing parts from reference TRBV7-8 and TRBJ2-7): GAGVSQSPRYKVAKRGQDVALRCDPISGHVSLFWYQQALGQGPEFLTYFQNEAQLDKSGLPSDRFFAERPEGSVSTLKIQRTQQEDSAVYLCASSFTGPGEQYFGPGTRLTVT.

This clonotype has a handful of counts. V is TRBV12-3 or TRBV12-4 and J is TRBJ2-7; unclear D gene. V lost 3 bases and J lost 0, with 15 bases in between. This CDR3 is built from 16 residues. This CDR3 reads CASSLRVRAHSYEQYV. In DNA form, the CDR3 reads TGTGCCAGCAGTTTGAGAGTGCGCGCCCACTCCTACGAGCAGTACGTC.

The V and J genes are TRBV20-1 and TRBJ2-7; 10 bases align to TRBD1. The germline V gene encodes CDR1 DFQATT and CDR2 SNEGSKA (reference sequence). The trim removed 5 bases at V and 0 bases at J, leaving 10 bases unmatched. This CDR3 comprises 16 residues. The CDR3 loop reads CSARIAGTGASYEQYF. CDR3 sequence (DNA): TGCAGTGCTCGAATAGCGGGGACAGGGGCCTCCTACGAGCAGTACTTC.

The J gene is TRBJ2-1, the V gene TRBV5-8; 8 bases match TRBD1. The CDR3 spans 12 residues. CDR1 and CDR2 from the germline V gene are SGHTS and YDEGEE. V dropped 3 bases and J dropped 9; count of bases not matched to a gene: 2. CDR3 nucleotides: TGTGCCAGCAGCTACGACAGGGGTGAGCAGTTCTTC. Protein sequence: CASSYDRGEQFF. The variable domain in full, with the rest retrieved from reference TRBV5-8 and TRBJ2-1, is EAGVTQSPTHLIKTRGQQATLRCSPISGHTSVYWYQQALGLGLQFLLWYDEGEERNRGNFPPRFSGRQFPNYSSELNVNALELEDSALYLCASSYDRGEQFFGPGTRLTVL.

In this sample, this clonotype turned up a few times. The chain links TRBV11-2 to TRBJ2-3, with a weak D call TRBD2 (7 bases). CDR1 and CDR2 from the germline V gene are SGHAT and FQNNGV. V was trimmed by 1 base and J by 2 bases, leaving 13 bases between them. CDR3 size: 16 residues. CDR3 in DNA: TGTGCCAGCAGCTTAGGAAGGGGGGGTCCCACAGATACGCAGTATTTT. Protein: CASSLGRGGPTDTQYF.

The CDR3: CASSSPYNQPQHF. CDR3 DNA: TGTGCCAGCAGCTCGCCTTACAATCAGCCCCAGCATTTT. The chain carries TRBV28 and TRBJ1-5; no reliable D call. The germline gives CDR1 MDHEN, CDR2 SYDVKM. The CDR3 is 13 residues long. V was shortened by 6 bases and J by 3 bases, with 9 bases between the two germline ends.

The chain couples TRBV21-1 to TRBJ2-2; TRBD1, as called in the table, went unchecked against the DNA. TRBV21-1 is listed as a pseudogene. The CDR3 consists of 13 residues. CDR3 in DNA: TGTGCCAGGGTTAAAGGGGTTACCGGGGAGCTGTTTTTT. Amino acids: CARVKGVTGELFF.

This clonotype was seen only a few times. The chain has TRBV14 and TRBJ2-3, with 9 bases matching TRBD2. With 4 bases clipped from V and 8 bases from J, the junction kept 7 bases outside the gene matches. Germline-derived CDR1 and CDR2 are SGHDN and FVKESK. The CDR3 length is 14 residues. This CDR3 reads CASSRALLAGTQYF. The CDR3 DNA is TGTGCCAGCAGCCGGGCCCTACTAGCGGGTACGCAGTATTTT.